The 23 T cell receptor beta chains below come from one sample, sequenced in a study of blood T cell repertoires in COVID-19 (TCRdb year 2020). The library was generated by the immunoSEQ multiplex PCR assay. Sourced from immuneACCESS, this table was stored by TCRdb with only in-frame sequences that have V and J called. A share of the clones is absent; for the studies checked, an unresolved V gene accounts for under half, and the remainder has no known explanation. The sample yields about 130,000 clones; over 75% were counted once. Over 9.5% of the sample is taken by the ten largest. The sample comprised peripheral blood. These receptors were obtained from a man between 60 and 75 years old with acute or convalescent COVID-19.

This sequence joins TRBV24-1 and TRBJ2-3; 12 bases line up with TRBD2. Per the germline V gene, CDR1 is KGHDR and CDR2 is SFDVKD. With V trimmed by 10 bases and J by 4 bases, 20 bases remained unmatched. The CDR3 loop spans 19 amino acids. The CDR3 sequence: CATGGPTSGSGFQADTQYF. The CDR3 DNA reads TGTGCCACGGGAGGTCCGACTAGCGGGAGTGGTTTTCAGGCAGATACGCAGTATTTT.

The V call is TRBV6-5, the J call TRBJ2-7, with 7 bases identical to TRBD2. The ends lost 11 bases at V and 6 bases at J; junction bases unmatched: 10. Germline V gives CDR1 MNHEY, CDR2 SVGAGI. This CDR3 has 12 amino acids. CDR3 residues: CAGLRGSGEQYF. For the CDR3, the DNA is TGTGCCGGACTCCGCGGGAGTGGCGAGCAGTACTTC.

J is TRBJ2-5 and V is TRBV15, with 13 nucleotides matching TRBD2. The CDR3 consists of 17 residues. The V and J ends lost 1 base and 4 bases, in that order; junction bases with no gene match: 6. Germline lookup yields CDR1 LNHNV and CDR2 YYDKDF (reference sequence). CDR3 DNA sequence: TGTGCCACCAGCAGAGGGGAACTAGCGGGAGGGCGAGAGACCCAGTACTTC. Its translation is CATSRGELAGGRETQYF.

This chain connects TRBV28 to TRBJ2-4, with D perhaps matching TRBD2 (6 bases). This CDR3 contains 13 residues. Looked up from germline, CDR1 is MDHEN and CDR2 is SYDVKM. V was cut by 6 bases and J by 7 bases, with 13 bases left in between. In DNA form, the CDR3 reads TGTGCCAGCAGGGCGCGGGGTTATAACATTCAGTACTTC. Protein product: CASRARGYNIQYF.

The V gene is TRBV3-1 (or the pseudogene TRBV3-2), the J gene TRBJ1-5, with 9 bases lining up with TRBD1. The germline V gene encodes CDR1 LGHDT and CDR2 YNNKEL (reference sequence). The CDR3 totals 14 residues. V was clipped by 4 bases and J by 11 bases; unmatched bases: 9. The CDR3 spells CASSLGTGTSAQHF. Written as DNA, the CDR3 is TGTGCCAGCAGCCTCGGGACAGGGACCTCGGCCCAGCATTTT.

The rearrangement joins TRBV3-1 (or the pseudogene TRBV3-2) to TRBJ1-5; TRBD1 agrees at 7 bases. CDR3 length equals 14 residues. CDR1 and CDR2 from the germline V gene are LGHDT and YNNKEL (reference sequence). The ends lost 4 bases at V and 2 bases at J; junction bases unmatched: 2. The CDR3 DNA sequence: TGTGCCAGCAGCCGTGGACAGGGCAATCAGCCCCAGCATTTT. Protein sequence: CASSRGQGNQPQHF.

The chain carries TRBV29-1 and TRBJ2-7, with 12 bases matching TRBD2. The CDR3 has 13 residues. Trimming removed 3 bases from V and 4 bases from J; junction bases left unmatched: 1. Germline CDR1 is SQVTM and CDR2 is ANQGSEA. The DNA for the CDR3 is TGCAGCGTTGAGACTAGCGGGAGTTACGAGCAGTACTTC. Its translation is CSVETSGSYEQYF.

The rearrangement joins TRBV30 to TRBJ2-3; 12 bases are shared with TRBD2. Per germline, CDR1 GTSNPN and CDR2 SVGIG (reference sequence). V lost 4 bases and J lost 0; bases outside the gene matches: 5. This CDR3 spans 16 amino acids. The CDR3 spells CAWNPSGRASTDTQYF. The DNA for the CDR3 is TGTGCCTGGAATCCTAGCGGGAGGGCCAGCACAGATACGCAGTATTTT.

This clone turned up a few times. J is TRBJ1-1 and V is TRBV5-8; unclear D gene. The germline CDR1 and CDR2 sequences are SGHTS and YDEGEE. The CDR3 length is 14 residues. Trimming removed 2 bases from V and 7 bases from J, with 15 bases in between. This CDR3 is CASSFKRYVLEAFF. The CDR3 bases are TGTGCCAGCAGCTTTAAGCGTTACGTTCTTGAAGCTTTCTTT. Filled out from reference TRBV5-8 and TRBJ1-1, the complete variable domain reads EAGVTQSPTHLIKTRGQQATLRCSPISGHTSVYWYQQALGLGLQFLLWYDEGEERNRGNFPPRFSGRQFPNYSSELNVNALELEDSALYLCASSFKRYVLEAFFGQGTRLTVV.

The V and J genes are TRBV5-4 and TRBJ2-3; the match to TRBD1 covers 9 bases. The CDR3 is made up of 15 amino acids. CDR1 SGHNT and CDR2 YYREEE come from the germline V gene (reference sequence). Losses at the gene ends were 4 bases for V and 8 bases for J; bases not matched to a gene: 11. In nucleotides, the CDR3 is TGTGCCAGCAGCCTAGACCATCAGACAGGGGGTACGCAGTATTTT. This translates into CASSLDHQTGGTQYF.

J is TRBJ2-7 and V is TRBV18, with 7 nucleotides matching TRBD2. Germline V gene sequence: CDR1 KGHSH, CDR2 LQKENI. Trimming cost V 9 bases and J 2 bases; bases outside gene matches: 7. The CDR3 extends over 13 amino acids. The CDR3 nucleotides read TGTGCCAGTCTCCAGGGACTAACCTACGAGCAGTACTTC. It yields the protein CASLQGLTYEQYF. The full variable domain, completed using reference TRBV18 and TRBJ2-7, is NAGVMQNPRHLVRRRGQEARLRCSPMKGHSHVYWYRQLPEEGLKFMVYLQKENIIDESGMPKERFSAEFPKEGPSILRIQQVVRGDSAAYFCASLQGLTYEQYFGPGTRLTVT.

This clone was counted a few times. The gene calls are TRBV6-2 or TRBV6-3 and TRBJ2-7, with D uncertain. The CDR3 has 12 amino acids. Germline loops: CDR1 MNHEY, CDR2 SVGEGT. Trimming pared 4 bases from V and 7 bases from J, leaving 11 bases between. CDR3 loop: CASSSTGREQYF. The CDR3 coding sequence is TGTGCCAGCAGTTCTACTGGTCGGGAGCAGTACTTC.

The gene calls are TRBV15 and TRBJ2-5; 9 nucleotides agree with TRBD1. The CDR3 is 14 amino acids. V lost 0 bases and J lost 4; bases outside the gene matches: 0. Germline-derived CDR1 and CDR2 are LNHNV and YYDKDF (reference sequence). CDR3 in amino acids: CATSRETGGETQYF. Written as DNA, the CDR3 is TGTGCCACCAGCAGAGAGACAGGGGGAGAGACCCAGTACTTC.

V and J are TRBV6-5 and TRBJ2-7, with 10 bases matching TRBD2. Trimming at V came to 6 bases and at J to 5 bases, leaving 4 bases not matched to a gene. Per germline, CDR1 MNHEY and CDR2 SVGAGI. The CDR3 covers 13 residues. CDR3 nucleotide sequence: TGTGCCAGCAGAAGCGGGAGGGCCCACGAGCAGTACTTC. This sequence encodes CASRSGRAHEQYF.

J is TRBJ1-1 and V is TRBV5-4; D unresolved. Trimming took 3 bases from V and 3 from J, leaving 18 bases between them. The CDR3 has 16 residues. Germline CDR1 SGHNT, CDR2 YYREEE (reference sequence). CDR3 region: CASSSKRTGRDTEAFF. For the CDR3, the DNA is TGTGCCAGCAGCTCCAAACGGACGGGAAGAGACACTGAAGCTTTCTTT.

The chain combines TRBV28 with TRBJ2-2, with TRBD2 identical over 7 bases. The length of the CDR3 is 15 residues. CDR1 is MDHEN, CDR2 SYDVKM, per germline. The V segment lost 5 bases and the J segment 7 bases; nucleotides outside the gene matches: 10. The CDR3 loop is CASSLTSPNGGELFF. CDR3 DNA sequence: TGTGCCAGCAGTCTGACTAGCCCAAACGGCGGGGAGCTGTTTTTT.

This clone came up many times. The V and J genes are TRBV7-2 and TRBJ1-2; a weak D match, TRBD1 (5 bases). Per germline, CDR1 SGHTA and CDR2 FQGNSA. The CDR3 contains 15 residues. The V end was cut by 1 base, the J end by 4 bases, with 13 bases between. The CDR3 loop is CASSLGGGVIYGYTF. The CDR3 DNA sequence: TGTGCCAGCAGCTTAGGAGGAGGGGTCATCTATGGCTACACCTTC.

This chain connects TRBV18 to TRBJ2-5; D is unclear. With 0 bases removed from V and 7 bases from J, the gap between germline ends came to 15 bases. The CDR3 spans 15 residues. Germline-derived CDR1 and CDR2 are KGHSH and LQKENI. CDR3 region: CASSPPEVSDGTQYF. The DNA for the CDR3 is TGTGCCAGCTCACCACCGGAAGTGAGCGATGGGACCCAGTACTTC.

The chain links TRBV30 to TRBJ2-4, with TRBD2 as a possible D gene (5 bases). Per the germline V gene, CDR1 is GTSNPN and CDR2 is SVGIG (reference sequence). The CDR3 is 14 residues long. Trimming pared 0 bases from V and 7 bases from J, leaving 13 bases between. The CDR3 DNA follows: TGTGCCTGGAGTGTAGGTGGGAGTGGGAACATTCAGTACTTC. It translates to CAWSVGGSGNIQYF.

CDR3 residues: CATSDPGHPGGNQPQHF. DNA of the CDR3: TGTGCCACCAGTGACCCAGGACACCCGGGTGGCAATCAGCCCCAGCATTTT. The J gene is TRBJ1-5, the V gene TRBV24-1, with D perhaps matching TRBD1 (5 bases). The CDR3 has 17 amino acids. Trimming pared 4 bases from V and 2 bases from J, leaving 17 bases between. CDR1 is KGHDR, CDR2 SFDVKD, per germline.

The CDR3 spells CASSQIRGTQYF. The CDR3, as DNA: TGTGCCAGCAGCCAGATCCGGGGTACGCAGTATTTT. The chain employs TRBV3-1 (or the pseudogene TRBV3-2) and TRBJ2-3; TRBD2 is a possible D gene (5 bases). V lost 3 bases to trimming and J lost 8 bases, with 9 bases between them. The CDR3 runs to 12 residues. Per germline, CDR1 LGHDT and CDR2 YNNKEL (reference sequence).

The chain joins TRBV4-1 to TRBJ2-3, with TRBD2 identical over 16 bases. Germline lookup yields CDR1 MGHRA and CDR2 YSYEKL. The CDR3 is made up of 19 amino acids. After removal of 1 base from V and 4 bases from J, the junction contained 8 bases not matched to a gene. CDR3 loop: CASSQAPGLAGGPPDTQYF. In DNA form, the CDR3 reads TGCGCCAGCAGCCAAGCCCCGGGACTAGCGGGAGGGCCCCCAGATACGCAGTATTTT.

The chain has TRBV5-8 and TRBJ2-1; 7 nucleotides align to TRBD2. The CDR3 has 16 residues. The germline gives CDR1 SGHTS, CDR2 YDEGEE. The trim removed 0 bases at V and 9 bases at J, leaving 12 bases unmatched. The chain's CDR3 is CASSLAAGEKSVEQFF. CDR3 nucleotides: TGTGCCAGCAGCTTGGCTGCGGGAGAGAAGTCCGTTGAGCAGTTCTTC.